Below, 9 T cell receptor beta chains from the same sample are listed, as sequenced in a study of blood T cell repertoires in COVID-19. This table comes from immunoSEQ multiplex PCR, and its TCRdb copy is limited to in-frame clones, with some not included. Of more than 250,000 clones listed, 85% to 90% were seen once; the top ten hold about 10%. The sequenced sample consisted of PBMCs or T cells enriched from blood (not recorded which). The receptors here all came from a woman aged 18-29 years who had recovered from COVID-19.

This clone has only a few counts. The J gene is TRBJ2-6, the V gene TRBV19; 7 bases match TRBD1. CDR1 is LNHDA and CDR2 is SQIVND in the germline V gene (reference sequence). V shed 6 bases and J 4 bases; nucleotides not matched to a gene: 15. The length of the CDR3 is 18 residues. The CDR3, as DNA: TGTGCCAGTAGCCTTGATGGGACAGCTCCCGACGGGGCCAACGTCCTGACTTTC. Residues: CASSLDGTAPDGANVLTF. Using reference TRBV19 and TRBJ2-6 for the parts outside the CDR3, the full variable domain is DGGITQSPKYLFRKEGQNVTLSCEQNLNHDAMYWYRQDPGQGLRLIYYSQIVNDFQKGDIAEGYSVSREKKESFPLTVTSAQKNPTAFYLCASSLDGTAPDGANVLTFGAGSRLTVL.

CDR3 in amino acids: CASSIHRLNEKLFF. CDR3 nucleotide sequence: TGTGCCAGTAGTATTCACAGACTAAATGAAAAACTGTTTTTT. The chain couples TRBV19 to TRBJ1-4; D is unresolved. This CDR3 region has 14 residues. Trimming pared 3 bases from V and 5 bases from J, leaving 10 bases between. Germline V gene data show CDR1 as LNHDA and CDR2 as SQIVND (reference sequence).

V usage is TRBV6-5 and J usage is TRBJ2-2, with a possible D match to TRBD1 (6 bases). Between the trimmed V and J ends, which lost 5 bases and 3 bases, there was a span of 13 bases. In germline, CDR1 is MNHEY, CDR2 SVGAGI. This CDR3 region has 15 residues. CDR3 nucleotide sequence: TGTGCCAGCAGTATAGGACAGATTTACACCGGGGAGCTGTTTTTT. It yields the protein CASSIGQIYTGELFF.

The chain recombines TRBV2 with TRBJ2-5, with TRBD1 identical over 9 bases. From germline, CDR1 is SNHLY and CDR2 FYNNEI. The CDR3 covers 15 residues. V shed 6 bases and J 5 bases; nucleotides not matched to a gene: 10. The DNA of the CDR3 is TGTGCCAGCAGCCCCTACAGGGGGCTGGGTGAGACCCAGTACTTC. It is translated as CASSPYRGLGETQYF.

This chain links TRBV15 with TRBJ1-2, with 10 nucleotides matching TRBD1. Germline CDR1 and CDR2: LNHNV and YYDKDF (reference sequence). This CDR3 contains 19 residues. Trimming took 3 bases from V and 3 from J; bases not matched to a gene: 16. DNA of the CDR3: TGTGCCACCAGCAGCTCTTTTGTTGATTTGACAGGGGGCGACTATGGCTACACCTTC. Its protein is CATSSSFVDLTGGDYGYTF.

Only one count was recorded for this clone. The chain links TRBV28 to TRBJ1-3; 7 bases fit TRBD1. CDR1 is MDHEN, CDR2 SYDVKM, per germline. There are 17 residues in the CDR3. With V trimmed by 6 bases and J by 1 base, 12 bases remained unmatched. Here the CDR3 DNA reads TGTGCCAGCAGCCAACCTAGGGGGCCTGAGTCTGGAAACACCATATATTTT. This translates into CASSQPRGPESGNTIYF.

In DNA form, the CDR3 reads TGTGCCAGTAGTATGGGCAGGGGAGCGATAAACATTCAGTACTTC. Its protein product is CASSMGRGAINIQYF. The V gene is TRBV19, the J gene TRBJ2-4, with a weak D call TRBD1 (6 bases). V was shortened by 3 bases and J by 6 bases, with 15 bases between the two germline ends. Germline V gene lookup returns CDR1 LNHDA and CDR2 SQIVND (reference sequence). This CDR3 has 15 amino acids. Combining the CDR3 with reference TRBV19 and TRBJ2-4 gives the whole variable domain DGGITQSPKYLFRKEGQNVTLSCEQNLNHDAMYWYRQDPGQGLRLIYYSQIVNDFQKGDIAEGYSVSREKKESFPLTVTSAQKNPTAFYLCASSMGRGAINIQYFGAGTRLSVL.

The chain joins TRBV30 to TRBJ1-1; D gene ambiguous. Germline values: CDR1 GTSNPN, CDR2 SVGIG (reference sequence). V was clipped by 0 bases and J by 1 base, with 6 bases between them. This CDR3 is built from 13 residues. The CDR3 sequence is CAWSVGANTEAFF. CDR3 bases: TGTGCCTGGAGTGTAGGAGCGAACACTGAAGCTTTCTTT.

The CDR3 nucleotides read TGTGCCAGCTCACCTATGGACAGGGACGAGCAGTACTTC. Translating gives CASSPMDRDEQYF. The genes are TRBV18 and TRBJ2-7, with 8 bases identical to TRBD1. This CDR3 spans 13 amino acids. Losses at the gene ends were 3 bases for V and 5 bases for J; bases not matched to a gene: 3. CDR1 is KGHSH and CDR2 is LQKENI in the germline V gene.